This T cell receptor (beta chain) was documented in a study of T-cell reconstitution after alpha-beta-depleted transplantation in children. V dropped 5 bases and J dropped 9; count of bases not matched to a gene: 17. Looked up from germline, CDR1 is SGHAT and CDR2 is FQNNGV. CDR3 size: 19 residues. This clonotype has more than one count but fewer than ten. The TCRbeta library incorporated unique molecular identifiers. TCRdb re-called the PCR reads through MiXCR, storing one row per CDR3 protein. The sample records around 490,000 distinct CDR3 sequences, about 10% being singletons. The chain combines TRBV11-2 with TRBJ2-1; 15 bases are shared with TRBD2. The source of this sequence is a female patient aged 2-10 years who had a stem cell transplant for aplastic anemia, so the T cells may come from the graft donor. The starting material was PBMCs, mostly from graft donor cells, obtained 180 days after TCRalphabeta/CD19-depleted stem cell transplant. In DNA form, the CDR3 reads TGTGCCAGCAGCCATAGGACTAGCGGGAGGGCCGTTGGGTTCGGTGAGCAGTTCTTC. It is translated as CASSHRTSGRAVGFGEQFF. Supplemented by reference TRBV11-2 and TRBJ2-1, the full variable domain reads EAGVAQSPRYKIIEKRQSVAFWCNPISGHATLYWYQQILGQGPKLLIQFQNNGVVDDSQLPKDRFSAERLKGVDSTLKIQPAKLEDSAVYLCASSHRTSGRAVGFGEQFFGPGTRLTVL.